This T cell receptor (beta chain) derives from a study of blood T cells in healthy people across ages. Findings and limits, study-wide: Older age coincided with a roughly linear decline in TCR beta diversity per million T cells. Expanded clonotype changes were possibly confounded by unknown donor CMV status.

Of note for this clonotype: Its antigen is as yet unknown.

A sample-barcoded 5' primer and a J-beta primer mix were used in a second PCR of roughly 6 to 12 cycles. Unique molecular identifiers of 12 random nucleotides labeled each cDNA. TCRdb re-analysed the 5' RACE reads in MiXCR, keeping a single row per CDR3 protein. Of about 1.5 million distinct CDR3 sequences in the sample, roughly 43% were seen once. The CDR3 covers 12 residues. Trimming left V 6 bases short and J 8 bases short, with 11 bases between. Germline loops: CDR1 SNHLY, CDR2 FYNNEI. The TCR comes from a woman aged 18-29 years in good health. The chain is built from TRBV2 and TRBJ2-1, with D unclear. The sequenced sample was blood. CDR3 bases: TGTGCCAGCAGACCGGACGGCGATGAGCAGTTCTTC. It specifies CASRPDGDEQFF.